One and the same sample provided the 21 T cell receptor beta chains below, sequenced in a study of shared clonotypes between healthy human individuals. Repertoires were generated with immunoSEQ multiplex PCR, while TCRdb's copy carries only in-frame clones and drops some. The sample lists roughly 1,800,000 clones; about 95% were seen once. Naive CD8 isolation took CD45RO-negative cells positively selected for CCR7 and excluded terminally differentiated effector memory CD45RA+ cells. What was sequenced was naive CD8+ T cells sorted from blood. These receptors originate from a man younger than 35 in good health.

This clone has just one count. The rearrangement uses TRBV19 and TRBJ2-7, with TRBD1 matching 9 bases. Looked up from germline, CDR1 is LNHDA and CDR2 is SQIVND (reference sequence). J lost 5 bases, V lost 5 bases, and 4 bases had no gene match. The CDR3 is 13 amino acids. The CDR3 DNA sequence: TGTGCCAGTAGTGTCGGGACAGGGAACGAGCAGTACTTC. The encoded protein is CASSVGTGNEQYF.

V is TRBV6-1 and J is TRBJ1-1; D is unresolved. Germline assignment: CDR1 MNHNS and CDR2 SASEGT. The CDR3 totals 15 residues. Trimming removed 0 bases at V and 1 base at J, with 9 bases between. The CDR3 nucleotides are TGTGCCAGCAGTGAAGCGCGGCAAACGAACACTGAAGCTTTCTTT. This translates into CASSEARQTNTEAFF.

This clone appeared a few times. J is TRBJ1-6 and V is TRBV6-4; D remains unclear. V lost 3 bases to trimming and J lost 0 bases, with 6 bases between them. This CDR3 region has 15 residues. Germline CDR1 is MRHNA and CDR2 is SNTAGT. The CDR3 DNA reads TGTGCCAGCAGTGAGGAGAGCTCCTATAATTCACCCCTCCACTTT. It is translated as CASSEESSYNSPLHF.

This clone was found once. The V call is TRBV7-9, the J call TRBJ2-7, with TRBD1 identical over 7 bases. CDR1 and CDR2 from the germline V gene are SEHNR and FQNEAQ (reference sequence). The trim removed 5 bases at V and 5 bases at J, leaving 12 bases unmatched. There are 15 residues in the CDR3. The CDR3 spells CASSPTGSLVNEQYF. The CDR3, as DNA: TGTGCCAGCAGCCCGACAGGGAGCCTAGTAAACGAGCAGTACTTC.

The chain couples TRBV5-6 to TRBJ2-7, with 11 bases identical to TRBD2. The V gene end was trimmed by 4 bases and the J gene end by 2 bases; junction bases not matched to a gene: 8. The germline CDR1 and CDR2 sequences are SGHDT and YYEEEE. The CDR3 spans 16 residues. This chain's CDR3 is CASSPAPGLAAYEQYF. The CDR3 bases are TGTGCCAGCAGCCCGGCTCCGGGACTAGCGGCCTACGAGCAGTACTTC.

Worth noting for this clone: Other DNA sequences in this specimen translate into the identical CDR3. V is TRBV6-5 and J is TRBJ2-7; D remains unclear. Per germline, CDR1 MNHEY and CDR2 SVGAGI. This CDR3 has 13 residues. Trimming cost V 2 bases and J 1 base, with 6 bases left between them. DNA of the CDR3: TGTGCCAGCAGTTACGCCATTTCCTACGAGCAGTACTTC. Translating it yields CASSYAISYEQYF.

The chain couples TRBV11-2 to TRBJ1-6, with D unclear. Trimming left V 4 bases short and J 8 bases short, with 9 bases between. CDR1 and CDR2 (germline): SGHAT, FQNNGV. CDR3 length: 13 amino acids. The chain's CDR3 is CASSSPQDSPLHF. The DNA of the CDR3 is TGTGCCAGCAGCTCCCCCCAGGATTCACCCCTCCACTTT.

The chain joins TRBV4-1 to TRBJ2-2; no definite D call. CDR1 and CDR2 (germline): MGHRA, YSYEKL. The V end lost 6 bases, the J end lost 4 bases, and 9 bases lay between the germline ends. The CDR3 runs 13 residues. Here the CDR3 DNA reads TGCGCCAGCAGTTTCTCTATCACCGGGGAGCTGTTTTTT. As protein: CASSFSITGELFF.

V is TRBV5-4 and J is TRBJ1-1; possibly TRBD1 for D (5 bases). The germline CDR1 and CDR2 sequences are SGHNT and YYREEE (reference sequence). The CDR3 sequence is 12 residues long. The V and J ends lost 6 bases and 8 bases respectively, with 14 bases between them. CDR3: CASNPGEGEAFF. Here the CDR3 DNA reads TGTGCCAGCAACCCCGGCGAGGGGGAAGCTTTCTTT.

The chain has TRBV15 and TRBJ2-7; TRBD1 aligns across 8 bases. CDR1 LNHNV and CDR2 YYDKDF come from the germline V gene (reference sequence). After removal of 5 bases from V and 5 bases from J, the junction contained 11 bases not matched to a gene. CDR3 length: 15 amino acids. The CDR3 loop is CATSFSDRGENEQYF. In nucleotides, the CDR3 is TGTGCCACCAGCTTTTCTGACAGGGGAGAAAACGAGCAGTACTTC.

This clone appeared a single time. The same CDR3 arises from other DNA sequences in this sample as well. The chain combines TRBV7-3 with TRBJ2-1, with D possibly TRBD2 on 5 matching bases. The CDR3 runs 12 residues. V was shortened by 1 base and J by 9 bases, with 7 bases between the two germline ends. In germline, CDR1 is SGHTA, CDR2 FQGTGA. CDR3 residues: CASSLSGGEQFF. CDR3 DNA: TGTGCCAGCAGCTTAAGTGGAGGTGAGCAGTTCTTC.

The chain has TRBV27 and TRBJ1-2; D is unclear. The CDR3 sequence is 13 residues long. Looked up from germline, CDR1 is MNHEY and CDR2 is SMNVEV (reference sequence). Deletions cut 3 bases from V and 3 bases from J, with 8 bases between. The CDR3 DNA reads TGTGCCAGCAGTTTTTTGGGCCACTATGGCTACACCTTC. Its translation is CASSFLGHYGYTF.

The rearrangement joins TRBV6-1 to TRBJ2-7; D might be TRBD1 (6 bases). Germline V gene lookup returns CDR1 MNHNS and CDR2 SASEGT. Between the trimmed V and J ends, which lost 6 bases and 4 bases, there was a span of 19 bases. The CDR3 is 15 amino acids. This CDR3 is CASSEGVQGAYEQYF. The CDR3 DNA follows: TGTGCCAGCAGCGAGGGGGTCCAGGGAGCTTACGAGCAGTACTTC.

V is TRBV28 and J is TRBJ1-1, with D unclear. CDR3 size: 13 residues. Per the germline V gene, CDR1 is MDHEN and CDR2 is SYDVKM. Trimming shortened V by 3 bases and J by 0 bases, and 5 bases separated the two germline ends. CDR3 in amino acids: CASSFFLNTEAFF. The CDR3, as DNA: TGTGCCAGCAGTTTCTTTCTGAACACTGAAGCTTTCTTT.

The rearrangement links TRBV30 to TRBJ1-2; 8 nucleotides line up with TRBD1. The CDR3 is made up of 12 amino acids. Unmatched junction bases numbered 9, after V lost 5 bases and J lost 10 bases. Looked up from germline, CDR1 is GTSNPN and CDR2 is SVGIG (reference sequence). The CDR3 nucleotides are TGTGCCTGGGCCGGGACAGGAGTTTTCTACACCTTC. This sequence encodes CAWAGTGVFYTF.

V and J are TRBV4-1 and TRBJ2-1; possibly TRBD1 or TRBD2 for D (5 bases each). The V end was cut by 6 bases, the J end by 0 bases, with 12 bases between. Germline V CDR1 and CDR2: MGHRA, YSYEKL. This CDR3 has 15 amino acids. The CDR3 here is CASRGDPSSYNEQFF. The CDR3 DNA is TGCGCCAGCAGAGGGGACCCGAGCTCCTACAATGAGCAGTTCTTC.

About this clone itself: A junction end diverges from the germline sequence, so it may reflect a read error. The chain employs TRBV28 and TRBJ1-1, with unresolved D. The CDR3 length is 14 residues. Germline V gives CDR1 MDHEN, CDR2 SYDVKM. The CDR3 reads CAGSFGRLGTEAFF. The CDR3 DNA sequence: TGTGCCGGCAGTTTCGGCAGGCTGGGCACTGAAGCTTTCTTT. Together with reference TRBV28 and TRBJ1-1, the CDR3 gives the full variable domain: DVKVTQSSRYLVKRTGEKVFLECVQDMDHENMFWYRQDPGLGLRLIYFSYDVKMKEKGDIPEGYSVSREKKERFSLILESASTNQTSMYLCAGSFGRLGTEAFFGQGTRLTVV.

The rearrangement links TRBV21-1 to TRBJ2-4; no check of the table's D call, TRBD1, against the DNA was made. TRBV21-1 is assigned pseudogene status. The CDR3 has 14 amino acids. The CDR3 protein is CASSKGDRRNIQYF. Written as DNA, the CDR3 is TGTGCCAGCAGCAAAGGGGACAGGAGGAACATTCAGTACTTC.

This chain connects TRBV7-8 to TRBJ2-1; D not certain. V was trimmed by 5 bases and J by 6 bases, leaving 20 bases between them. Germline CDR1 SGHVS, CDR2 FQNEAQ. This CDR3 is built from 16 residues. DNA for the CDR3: TGTGCCAGCAGCCTGCCGGGCGCCACCGGCGGCAATGAGCAGTTCTTC. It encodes CASSLPGATGGNEQFF. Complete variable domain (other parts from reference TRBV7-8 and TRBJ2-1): GAGVSQSPRYKVAKRGQDVALRCDPISGHVSLFWYQQALGQGPEFLTYFQNEAQLDKSGLPSDRFFAERPEGSVSTLKIQRTQQEDSAVYLCASSLPGATGGNEQFFGPGTRLTVL.

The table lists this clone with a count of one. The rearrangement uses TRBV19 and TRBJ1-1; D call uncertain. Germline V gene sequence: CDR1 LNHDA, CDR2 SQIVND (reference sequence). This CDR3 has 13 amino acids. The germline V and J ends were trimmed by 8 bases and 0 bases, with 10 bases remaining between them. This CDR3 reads CASLGTLNTEAFF. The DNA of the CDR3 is TGTGCCAGTTTGGGCACGCTGAACACTGAAGCTTTCTTT. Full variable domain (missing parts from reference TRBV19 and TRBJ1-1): DGGITQSPKYLFRKEGQNVTLSCEQNLNHDAMYWYRQDPGQGLRLIYYSQIVNDFQKGDIAEGYSVSREKKESFPLTVTSAQKNPTAFYLCASLGTLNTEAFFGQGTRLTVV.

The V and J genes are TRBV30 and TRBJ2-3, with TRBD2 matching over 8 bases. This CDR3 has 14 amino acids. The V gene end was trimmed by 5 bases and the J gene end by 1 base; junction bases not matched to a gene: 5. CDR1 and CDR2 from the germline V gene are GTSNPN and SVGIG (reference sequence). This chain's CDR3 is CAWVSGMGTDTQYF. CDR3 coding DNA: TGTGCCTGGGTTAGCGGGATGGGCACAGATACGCAGTATTTT.